This note documents a single TCR beta chain sequence. Its target antigen remains unknown. No per-base quality is available; no much larger clone lies one base away. This record belongs to a study of blood T cell repertoires in COVID-19 (dated by TCRdb to 2019 to 2021). Study-wide context: Collaborator samples came from the United States, Italy and Spain and covered acute and convalescent phases of COVID-19. The material from the prospective study consisted of cDNA or gDNA derived from T cells, B-cell-depleted T cells, or PBMCs. Subjects who had been exposed to COVID-19, were actively infected with it, or had recovered from it provided the deeply sampled blood TCRbeta repertoires that made up the dataset. The repertoires were released in a freely available public database meant as a resource for research on the immune response to SARS-CoV-2. The samples were drawn from the first 160 participants of the ongoing ImmuneRACE study and from under 1,500 subjects provided by 6 global collaborators. The sample metadata nearly always contained a de-identified subject ID, COVID-19 status, age in years and sex. Where available, HLA class I and class II types were taken from metadata supplied by the sample provider and were not determined by assay-based typing. The research as a whole found: Clinical and demographic metadata were provided uncurated, with the amount varying by source and participant.

From cysteine to phenylalanine, the CDR3 is 15 amino acids long. Just CDR3 DNA is preserved here, 45 bases in frame from base 1. Trimming takes 2 bases from V and 5 bases from J, and the germline ends sit 16 bases apart. The germline V gene provides CDR1 SGHDT and CDR2 YYEEEE. TCRbeta CDR3 regions were amplified from genomic DNA by means of the immunoSEQ Assay, a bias-controlled multiplex PCR. As for the authors' bioinformatics: The number of nucleated cells in each sample was estimated from the amplification of reference gene primers within the assay. To quantify the absolute abundance of each unique TCRbeta CDR3 rearrangement, sequence reads were collapsed and filtered. For each sample, productive Simpson clonality was calculated as the square root of Simpson's diversity index across productive rearrangements. The source is immuneACCESS, and TCRdb retained only in-frame sequences with V and J called. Part of the clones is not carried over; for the studies checked, unresolved V genes explain less than half of this, and the remainder is unexplained. V and J calls and clone size are given by that table; D and trimming were obtained from the DNA. The sample yields roughly 200,000 clones; about three quarters were counted once. The top ten constitute approximately 9% of the sample.

Collaborating institutions collected whole blood in K2EDTA tubes following their own protocols. For TCRbeta analysis, collaborators shipped samples as frozen whole blood, isolated PBMCs, or DNA extracted from either of those sample types. The source of this sequence is a woman in her forties or fifties with active or convalescent COVID-19. The rearrangement combines TRBV5-6 with TRBJ2-5, with TRBD1 as a weak D call on 6 bases. Sequencing was carried out using peripheral blood. DNA sequence: TGTGCCAGCAGCTTATGGGGGCTACCGCGGGAGACCCAGTACTTC. Translated, this is CASSLWGLPRETQYF.